A selection of T cell receptor beta chains follows, all from one sample in a study of cytomegalovirus exposure and HLA in healthy donors. TCRdb's table, derived via immunoSEQ multiplex PCR, lists solely in-frame clones and lacks some. The sample shows 150,000 to 200,000 clones, roughly 80% of them seen only once. The sequencing sample was made of PBMCs. These receptors all stem from a woman aged 50 to 65 in good health and CMV-seronegative. Both conserved end residues are part of each CDR3. D genes are given only for firm matches. Clone sizes are given selectively: once, few, many, or a class where the clone is expanded.

>once|TRBD1|TRBJ1-2|TRBV7-9
CASSFGTGYGYTF
TGTGCCAGCAGCTTTGGGACAGGGTATGGCTACACCTTC
>NA|NA|TRBJ2-3|TRBV10-3
CASRESATDTQYF
TGTGCCTCCAGGGAATCGGCTACAGATACGCAGTATTTT
>few|NA|TRBJ1-1|TRBV7-7
CASSTDRNTEAFF
TGTGCTAGCAGTACCGACAGAAACACTGAAGCTTTCTTT
>NA|TRBD1|TRBJ1-2|TRBV5-4
CASSLPGQGVSNYGYTF
TGTGCCAGCAGCTTACCGGGACAGGGGGTTTCTAACTATGGCTACACCTTC
>NA|TRBD1|TRBJ2-1|TRBV6-6
CASTRGQGNEQFF
TGTGCCAGCACCCGGGGACAGGGTAATGAGCAGTTCTTC
>NA|TRBD2|TRBJ2-5|TRBV9
CASSPLGLAGETQYF
TGTGCCAGCAGCCCCCTCGGGCTAGCGGGAGAGACCCAGTACTTC
>NA|TRBD1|TRBJ1-6|TRBV11-2
CASSLTGGVSPLHF
TGTGCCAGCAGCTTAACAGGGGGAGTTTCACCCCTCCACTTT
>NA|NA|TRBJ1-6|TRBV9
CASSVGEGGNSPLHF
TGTGCCAGCAGCGTAGGGGAGGGCGGCAATTCACCCCTCCACTTT
>NA|NA|TRBJ2-3|TRBV28
CASSLGGAADTQYF
TGTGCCAGCAGTTTAGGGGGGGCGGCAGATACGCAGTATTTT
>once|NA|TRBJ2-1|TRBV5-1
CASRMGGLENEQFF
TGCGCCAGCAGAATGGGGGGGCTCGAAAATGAGCAGTTCTTC
>NA|TRBD1|TRBJ1-2|TRBV19
CASQGQVYGYTF
TGTGCCAGCCAGGGACAGGTCTATGGCTACACCTTC
>NA|NA|TRBJ1-5|TRBV10-3
CAISPGTGLQPQHF
TGTGCCATCAGTCCAGGAACAGGGCTTCAGCCCCAGCATTTT
>NA|TRBD1|TRBJ2-7|TRBV30
CAWSDRGAHEQYF
TGTGCCTGGAGCGACAGGGGGGCCCACGAGCAGTACTTC
>NA|NA|TRBJ2-5|TRBV28
CASSLGGASGGWQYF
TGTGCCAGCAGTTTAGGGGGGGCTAGCGGTGGGTGGCAGTACTTC
>NA|TRBD1|TRBJ1-6|TRBV7-9
CASSSHRQGGISPLHF
TGTGCCAGCAGCTCGCATCGACAGGGTGGGATTTCACCCCTCCACTTT
>NA|NA|TRBJ1-5|TRBV2
CVSKGGEGNQPQHF
TGTGTCTCTAAAGGTGGGGAGGGCAATCAGCCCCAGCATTTT
>few|NA|TRBJ1-1|TRBV6-6
CASSPSGGKRNTEAFF
TGTGCCAGCAGTCCCTCGGGGGGGAAACGGAACACTGAAGCTTTCTTT
>few|NA|TRBJ2-1|TRBV2
CASSEARREFF
TGTGCCAGCAGTGAGGCGAGACGGGAGTTCTTC
>NA|NA|TRBJ1-6|TRBV6-1
CASSEALANSPLHF
TGTGCCAGCAGTGAAGCGCTAGCGAATTCACCCCTCCACTTT
>NA|NA|TRBJ2-1|TRBV7-9
CASSSPRGAGNEQFF
TGTGCCAGCAGCTCCCCCAGGGGGGCGGGTAATGAGCAGTTCTTC
>NA|TRBD2|TRBJ2-7|TRBV28
CASRLAGGAFYEQYF
TGTGCCAGCAGATTAGCGGGAGGAGCTTTCTACGAGCAGTACTTC
>NA|NA|TRBJ2-3|TRBV4-3
CASSQLSSGGGQDTQYF
TGCGCCAGCAGCCAGCTAAGTTCCGGGGGAGGTCAGGATACGCAGTATTTT
>NA|NA|TRBJ1-1|TRBV6-1
CASSPEQGYRAFF
TGTGCCAGCAGTCCAGAACAGGGTTACAGGGCTTTCTTT
>NA|NA|TRBJ2-1|TRBV29-1
CSFTPDGRLKGEQFF
TGCAGCTTTACCCCCGATGGGAGGTTGAAGGGTGAGCAGTTCTTC
>few|NA|TRBJ1-1|TRBV6-6
CASINPGGTEAFF
TGTGCCAGCATTAATCCGGGAGGCACTGAAGCTTTCTTT
>NA|NA|TRBJ2-7|TRBV7-6
CASSLAGVGEQYF
TGTGCCAGCAGCTTAGCGGGAGTAGGCGAGCAGTACTTC
>NA|NA|TRBJ2-7|TRBV9
CASSHDSENYEQYF
TGTGCCAGCAGTCACGATAGCGAAAACTACGAGCAGTACTTC
>NA|TRBD1|TRBJ1-2|TRBV7-2
CASSQQDRGRFGSGYTF
TGTGCCAGCAGCCAACAGGACAGGGGGCGATTTGGTAGTGGCTACACCTTC
>NA|TRBD2|TRBJ2-2|TRBV4-3
CASSQEFQLAGELFF
TGCGCCAGCAGCCAAGAATTCCAACTAGCGGGGGAGCTGTTTTTT
>NA|TRBD1|TRBJ2-5|TRBV11-3
CASSRRDRGLETQYF
TGTGCCAGCAGCCGTCGGGACAGGGGTTTAGAGACCCAGTACTTC
>NA|NA|TRBJ2-2|TRBV7-8
CASSPEWRRGAGSGELFF
TGTGCCAGCAGCCCCGAATGGAGGAGGGGCGCGGGGTCCGGGGAGCTGTTTTTT